A single sample is the source of the 31 T cell receptor beta chains below, sequenced in a study of blood T cell repertoires in COVID-19. Method: immunoSEQ multiplex PCR; TCRdb's copy keeps in-frame clones and lacks some. The sample shows under 300,000 clones, nearly 90% of them seen only once. Sequenced sample: peripheral blood. These receptors were collected from a woman in her forties who had recovered from COVID-19.

The V call is TRBV11-3, the J call TRBJ1-3; TRBD1 aligns across 8 bases. Germline-derived CDR1 and CDR2 are SGHNT and YENEEA. V lost 3 bases, J lost 4 bases, and 8 bases stayed unmatched. The CDR3 is 16 amino acids. DNA of the CDR3: TGTGCCAGCAGCTTCGTTACCGGGACAGGAGGAAACACCATATATTTT. This sequence encodes CASSFVTGTGGNTIYF.

The gene calls are TRBV27 and TRBJ1-2, with 10 bases fitting TRBD1. After removal of 2 bases from V and 6 bases from J, the junction contained 6 bases not matched to a gene. This CDR3 has 15 amino acids. Germline CDR1 MNHEY, CDR2 SMNVEV (reference sequence). CDR3 region: CASSLSRTGGNGYTF. Written as DNA, the CDR3 is TGTGCCAGCAGTTTAAGCCGGACAGGGGGGAATGGCTACACCTTC.

This chain uses TRBV7-2 with TRBJ2-1, with 10 positions matching TRBD1. This CDR3 has 15 amino acids. V lost 4 bases, J lost 9 bases, and 9 bases stayed unmatched. In germline, CDR1 is SGHTA, CDR2 FQGNSA. The CDR3 DNA sequence: TGTGCCAGCAGCTATCCCGGGACAGGGGAGGTTGAGCAGTTCTTC. Amino acids: CASSYPGTGEVEQFF. Supplemented by reference TRBV7-2 and TRBJ2-1, the full variable domain reads GAGVSQSPSNKVTEKGKDVELRCDPISGHTALYWYRQSLGQGLEFLIYFQGNSAPDKSGLPSDRFSAERTGGSVSTLTIQRTQQEDSAVYLCASSYPGTGEVEQFFGPGTRLTVL.

This clone was seen repeatedly, ten times or more. This chain uses TRBV2 with TRBJ1-2; tentative D call: TRBD1 (6 bases). The CDR3 totals 14 residues. Trimming shortened V by 4 bases and J by 8 bases, and 17 bases separated the two germline ends. In germline, CDR1 is SNHLY, CDR2 FYNNEI. CDR3 sequence (DNA): TGTGCCAGCAGTGCCGTTAGCGGGACATTCGGCTACACCTTC. Translating gives CASSAVSGTFGYTF.

This chain uses TRBV19 with TRBJ1-1; TRBD1 might be the D (6 bases). Germline V gene lookup returns CDR1 LNHDA and CDR2 SQIVND (reference sequence). CDR3 length: 14 amino acids. With 6 bases removed from V and 0 bases from J, the gap between germline ends came to 11 bases. CDR3 residues: CASSHRDLNTEAFF. The CDR3 bases are TGTGCCAGTAGCCACAGGGACCTGAACACTGAAGCTTTCTTT.

The chain couples TRBV5-6 to TRBJ2-1, with a possible D match to TRBD1 (6 bases). Germline values: CDR1 SGHDT, CDR2 YYEEEE. V was pared by 1 base and J by 13 bases, with 18 bases between. CDR3 length equals 14 residues. In DNA, the CDR3 is TGTGCCAGCAGCTTGCCAGGGGTCACCAGGACCCAGTTCTTC. It yields the protein CASSLPGVTRTQFF.

The chain recombines TRBV7-9 with TRBJ2-5; TRBD1 is a possible D gene (6 bases). There are 15 residues in the CDR3. The V and J ends lost 4 bases and 1 base respectively, with 13 bases between them. Germline lookup yields CDR1 SEHNR and CDR2 FQNEAQ (reference sequence). CDR3 sequence reads: CASSSLQGIQETQYF. The CDR3 DNA reads TGTGCCAGCAGCTCTCTACAGGGAATCCAAGAGACCCAGTACTTC.

The chain couples TRBV7-2 to TRBJ2-3; 14 bases align to TRBD2. The CDR3 contains 17 residues. The trim removed 6 bases at V and 0 bases at J, leaving 5 bases unmatched. Germline CDR1 SGHTA, CDR2 FQGNSA. CDR3 nucleotide sequence: TGTGCCAGCAGAAGGACTAGCGGGGGGTCTAGCACAGATACGCAGTATTTT. Amino acid sequence: CASRRTSGGSSTDTQYF.

This chain links TRBV4-3 with TRBJ2-4; 9 nucleotides agree with TRBD1. The CDR3 is 15 residues long. CDR1 is LGHNA, CDR2 YSLEER, per germline. The trim removed 0 bases at V and 5 bases at J, leaving 2 bases unmatched. The CDR3 DNA follows: TGCGCCAGCAGCCAAGATGACAGGGGGGAAAACATTCAGTACTTC. Its translation: CASSQDDRGENIQYF.

The V gene is TRBV7-2, the J gene TRBJ1-2; the match to TRBD1 covers 9 bases. The CDR3 has 15 amino acids. V dropped 4 bases and J dropped 7; count of bases not matched to a gene: 10. The germline gives CDR1 SGHTA, CDR2 FQGNSA. The CDR3 here is CASSSPGQGIGGYTF. The CDR3 DNA is TGTGCCAGCAGCTCTCCCGGACAGGGGATCGGTGGCTACACCTTC.

The J gene is TRBJ1-6, the V gene TRBV9; 7 bases align to TRBD1. V gave up 3 bases and J gave up 6 bases; unmatched junction bases: 6. Germline CDR1 is SGDLS and CDR2 is YYNGEE. The CDR3 is made up of 15 amino acids. The CDR3 sequence: CASSGRQGANSPLHF. For the CDR3, the DNA is TGTGCCAGCAGCGGGAGACAGGGCGCTAATTCACCCCTCCACTTT.

This clone was observed a single time. The V and J genes are TRBV20-1 and TRBJ1-2; possibly TRBD1 for D (6 bases). This CDR3 has 11 amino acids. The V and J ends lost 7 bases and 7 bases respectively, with 13 bases between them. CDR1 is DFQATT and CDR2 is SNEGSKA in the germline V gene (reference sequence). CDR3 bases: TGCAGTGGTGCCGGGACATGTGGCTACACCTTC. This gives the protein CSGAGTCGYTF.

This rearrangement joins TRBV19 to TRBJ1-1; 8 bases line up with TRBD1. In germline, CDR1 is LNHDA, CDR2 SQIVND (reference sequence). Trimming cost V 4 bases and J 3 bases; bases outside gene matches: 7. The CDR3 consists of 15 residues. The CDR3 DNA is TGTGCCAGTAGTAATACAGGGGGGCCAGACACTGAAGCTTTCTTT. Its protein is CASSNTGGPDTEAFF.

The V gene is TRBV27, the J gene TRBJ2-7; 7 positions agree with TRBD1. CDR3 length: 15 residues. Trimming at V came to 5 bases and at J to 0 bases, leaving 7 bases not matched to a gene. Germline V CDR1 and CDR2: MNHEY, SMNVEV (reference sequence). The CDR3 DNA reads TGTGCCAGCAGTAATCAGGGGGTGGGCTCCTACGAGCAGTACTTC. This sequence encodes CASSNQGVGSYEQYF.

The V call is TRBV5-6, the J call TRBJ1-2; 8 nucleotides align to TRBD1. Germline CDR1 reads SGHDT; CDR2 reads YYEEEE. The CDR3 loop spans 14 amino acids. With 1 base clipped from V and 12 bases from J, the junction kept 11 bases outside the gene matches. CDR3 loop: CASSLLGGTTGDTF. The CDR3 DNA reads TGTGCCAGCAGCTTGTTAGGTGGGACGACAGGGGACACCTTC.

The chain links TRBV28 to TRBJ1-6; 10 bases agree with TRBD1. The germline V gene encodes CDR1 MDHEN and CDR2 SYDVKM. V trimming: 2 bases; J trimming: 0 bases; junction bases outside the gene matches: 4. CDR3 size: 18 residues. CDR3 sequence: CASSLAGQGFSYNSPLHF. CDR3 DNA: TGTGCCAGCAGTTTAGCGGGACAGGGGTTCTCCTATAATTCACCCCTCCACTTT.

The chain employs TRBV27 and TRBJ2-5; 7 positions agree with TRBD1. The trim removed 6 bases at V and 2 bases at J, leaving 3 bases unmatched. Germline V gene sequence: CDR1 MNHEY, CDR2 SMNVEV (reference sequence). The CDR3 runs 13 residues. The CDR3 DNA reads as TGTGCCAGCAGGACAGGGAAGCAAGAGACCCAGTACTTC. Translated, it gives CASRTGKQETQYF.

The genes are TRBV9 and TRBJ1-2; D gene unclear. From germline, CDR1 is SGDLS and CDR2 YYNGEE. V dropped 0 bases and J dropped 1 base, with 7 bases sitting between them. The CDR3 is 14 amino acids. CDR3 in DNA: TGTGCCAGCAGCGTAGTACCGGGTAACTATGGCTACACCTTC. Translation: CASSVVPGNYGYTF.

The chain has TRBV28 and TRBJ2-1, with unresolved D. Trimming took off 4 bases at V and 7 bases at J, with 5 bases between the two ends. The CDR3 covers 11 residues. Germline CDR1 MDHEN, CDR2 SYDVKM. Written as DNA, the CDR3 is TGTGCCAGCAGTTCCCTGAATGAGCAGTTCTTC. Translation: CASSSLNEQFF.

The chain links TRBV19 to TRBJ2-1; TRBD2 aligns across 11 bases. Germline V lookup: CDR1 LNHDA, CDR2 SQIVND (reference sequence). The trim removed 1 base at V and 8 bases at J, leaving 7 bases unmatched. The CDR3 length is 16 residues. The CDR3 nucleotides read TGTGCCAGTAGTATAGTATTCACTAGCGGGAGCGATGAGCAGTTCTTC. Protein sequence: CASSIVFTSGSDEQFF.

A single count supports this clone. The chain is built from TRBV7-2 and TRBJ2-1; TRBD1 aligns across 8 bases. J was trimmed by 9 bases and V by 2 bases; bases with no gene match: 9. The V gene's germline CDR1 is SGHTA and CDR2 FQGNSA. The CDR3 spans 15 residues. CDR3 nucleotide sequence: TGTGCCAGCAGCTTAACAACAGGGGGGATTGGTGAGCAGTTCTTC. It is translated as CASSLTTGGIGEQFF. The full variable domain, in which reference TRBV7-2 and TRBJ2-1 provide the parts outside the CDR3, is GAGVSQSPSNKVTEKGKDVELRCDPISGHTALYWYRQSLGQGLEFLIYFQGNSAPDKSGLPSDRFSAERTGGSVSTLTIQRTQQEDSAVYLCASSLTTGGIGEQFFGPGTRLTVL.

The V and J genes are TRBV2 and TRBJ1-6; no definite D call. Looked up from germline, CDR1 is SNHLY and CDR2 is FYNNEI. The CDR3 length is 16 residues. V lost 2 bases and J 0 bases, leaving 8 bases between the germline ends. The CDR3 DNA is TGTGCCAGCAGTGAAAGTCTGAGCTCCTATAATTCACCCCTCCACTTT. Translation gives CASSESLSSYNSPLHF.

This chain links TRBV11-2 with TRBJ1-2; D call uncertain. V was trimmed by 3 bases and J by 4 bases, leaving 9 bases between them. The CDR3 has 13 residues. Germline values: CDR1 SGHAT, CDR2 FQNNGV. The CDR3 DNA follows: TGTGCCAGCAGCTTGCGAGGGCGCTATGGCTACACCTTC. Translated: CASSLRGRYGYTF.

DNA for the CDR3: TGTGCCAGCAGCCCCAGCCACTTT. It yields the protein CASSPSHF. V and J are TRBV2 and TRBJ1-6; no clear D gene. V lost 6 bases and J lost 18, with 6 bases in between. The CDR3 has 8 amino acids. Germline V gene data show CDR1 as SNHLY and CDR2 as FYNNEI.

The chain combines TRBV28 with TRBJ2-2, with D possibly being TRBD2 (6 bases). This CDR3 is 15 amino acids long. V lost 2 bases and J 6 bases, leaving 13 bases between the germline ends. The germline gives CDR1 MDHEN, CDR2 SYDVKM. The CDR3 here is CASSLHATGAGELFF. CDR3 DNA: TGTGCCAGCAGTTTACATGCCACGGGGGCCGGGGAGCTGTTTTTT.

The chain combines TRBV7-9 with TRBJ2-7; 10 bases are a match to TRBD1. The ends lost 5 bases at V and 5 bases at J; junction bases unmatched: 15. This CDR3 region has 17 residues. Germline V gives CDR1 SEHNR, CDR2 FQNEAQ (reference sequence). CDR3 nucleotides: TGTGCCAGCAGCGAGAGCCGGGACAGGGGTTGGAGTAACGAGCAGTACTTC. This gives the protein CASSESRDRGWSNEQYF. Using reference TRBV7-9 and TRBJ2-7 for the parts outside the CDR3, the full variable domain is DTGVSQNPRHKITKRGQNVTFRCDPISEHNRLYWYRQTLGQGPEFLTYFQNEAQLEKSRLLSDRFSAERPKGSFSTLEIQRTEQGDSAMYLCASSESRDRGWSNEQYFGPGTRLTVT.

The rearrangement joins TRBV7-9 to TRBJ2-1; 7 bases match TRBD2. The CDR3 covers 16 residues. Losses at the gene ends were 7 bases for V and 6 bases for J; bases not matched to a gene: 15. CDR1 and CDR2 (germline): SEHNR, FQNEAQ (reference sequence). The CDR3 reads CASTLRDSGAFNEQFF. The DNA for the CDR3 is TGTGCCAGCACCCTCCGCGACAGCGGGGCCTTCAATGAGCAGTTCTTC. The whole variable domain, remainder taken from reference TRBV7-9 and TRBJ2-1, is DTGVSQNPRHKITKRGQNVTFRCDPISEHNRLYWYRQTLGQGPEFLTYFQNEAQLEKSRLLSDRFSAERPKGSFSTLEIQRTEQGDSAMYLCASTLRDSGAFNEQFFGPGTRLTVL.

The gene calls are TRBV4-1 and TRBJ1-5, with a possible D match to TRBD1 (5 bases). The V gene lost 1 base and the J gene lost 3 bases, with 16 bases spanning the gap. The CDR3 has 17 amino acids. In germline, CDR1 is MGHRA, CDR2 YSYEKL. CDR3 nucleotide sequence: TGCGCCAGCAGCCAAGGGGGGGGATTGGGTAACAATCAGCCCCAGCATTTT. Translation gives CASSQGGGLGNNQPQHF.

V gene TRBV6-2 or TRBV6-3 combines with J gene TRBJ2-7; 7 bases agree with TRBD1. V lost 0 bases and J lost 4; bases outside the gene matches: 6. The CDR3 is 15 residues long. In germline, CDR1 is MNHEY, CDR2 SVGEGT. CDR3 residues: CASSYSRGGGYEQYF. CDR3 bases: TGTGCCAGCAGTTACTCGAGAGGGGGCGGTTACGAGCAGTACTTC.

This clone has only one observation. This rearrangement joins TRBV5-6 to TRBJ1-2; 7 positions agree with TRBD1. The CDR3 length is 14 residues. V shed 3 bases and J 3 bases; nucleotides not matched to a gene: 5. The germline V gene encodes CDR1 SGHDT and CDR2 YYEEEE. CDR3 sequence reads: CASSSGQAHYGYTF. The CDR3 nucleotides read TGTGCCAGCAGCTCCGGACAGGCGCACTATGGCTACACCTTC.

This sequence joins TRBV15 and TRBJ2-2; D gene unclear. The CDR3 is 16 residues long. V shed 6 bases and J shed 0 bases, with 14 bases lying between them. Germline-derived CDR1 and CDR2 are LNHNV and YYDKDF (reference sequence). The CDR3 sequence is CATRSLTKPNTGELFF. CDR3 nucleotides: TGTGCCACCAGATCCCTAACGAAGCCGAACACCGGGGAGCTGTTTTTT.